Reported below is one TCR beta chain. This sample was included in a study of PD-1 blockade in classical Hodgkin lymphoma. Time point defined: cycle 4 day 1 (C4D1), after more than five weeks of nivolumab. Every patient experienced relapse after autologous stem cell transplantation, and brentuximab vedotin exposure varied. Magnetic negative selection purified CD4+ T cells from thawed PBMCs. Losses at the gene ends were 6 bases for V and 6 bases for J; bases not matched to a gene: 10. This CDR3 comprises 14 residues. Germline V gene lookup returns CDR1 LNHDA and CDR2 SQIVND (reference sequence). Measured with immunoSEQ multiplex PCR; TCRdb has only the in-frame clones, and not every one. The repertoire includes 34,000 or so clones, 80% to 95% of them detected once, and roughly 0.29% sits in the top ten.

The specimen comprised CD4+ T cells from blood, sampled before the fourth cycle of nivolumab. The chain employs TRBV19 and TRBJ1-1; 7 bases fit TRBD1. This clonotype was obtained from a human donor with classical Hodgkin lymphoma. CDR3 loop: CASRPPGQNSEAFF. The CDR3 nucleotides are TGTGCCAGTAGGCCTCCGGGACAGAATTCTGAAGCTTTCTTT.